The subject of this entry is one TCR beta chain. The antigen is undetermined. TCRdb's table, derived via immunoSEQ multiplex PCR, lists solely in-frame clones and lacks some. This table holds roughly 120,000 clones, roughly 87% found once. This entry is derived from a study of T cell responses to AZD1222 COVID-19 vaccine. Trimming stripped 5 bases from V and 3 bases from J, with 11 bases between. The CDR3 covers 15 residues. Germline V lookup: CDR1 MDHEN, CDR2 SYDVKM. Study-wide results and caveats: Of the AZD1222 recipients, only 5 to 7 were seropositive at baseline. Clonal diversity was possibly underestimated, and white British individuals and females predominated among donors.

The sequencing here drew on peripheral blood, taken on day 0 of AZD1222 vaccination. This chain joins TRBV28 and TRBJ1-6, with D possibly TRBD1 on 5 matching bases. The source of this sequence is an adult in good health. The CDR3 here is CASSAGTFYNSPLHF. CDR3 nucleotides: TGTGCCAGCAGTGCCGGGACCTTCTATAATTCACCCCTCCACTTT.